One sample yielded the 19 T cell receptor beta chains listed below, sequenced in a study of T-cell memory formation after mild COVID-19. One entry per CDR3 protein, called by TCRdb with MiXCR from the 5' RACE reads. Of about 440,000 distinct CDR3 sequences listed, around 19% are singletons. Sequenced material: PBMCs or a T cell subset sorted from them (not recorded which). The receptor set was obtained from an adult woman who had mild COVID-19 (a few samples of this study predate the infection). Cell type and time point are not known.

The chain couples TRBV5-1 to TRBJ2-2, with 8 bases that match TRBD1. Per the germline V gene, CDR1 is SGHRS and CDR2 is YFSETQ. There are 16 residues in the CDR3. The V and J ends lost 4 bases and 1 base, in that order; junction bases with no gene match: 6. The CDR3 here is CASSQQGVQNTGELFF. CDR3 coding DNA: TGCGCCAGCAGCCAACAGGGGGTACAGAACACCGGGGAGCTGTTTTTT.

The count of this clonotype is one. Relative to the germline gene, one junction end is altered; a read error may explain this. V gene TRBV5-1 combines with J gene TRBJ1-1; D is unclear. The germline V gene has CDR1 SGHRS and CDR2 YFSETQ. The CDR3 runs 13 residues. CDR3 in amino acids: CAGSFSRHTEAFF. The DNA of the CDR3 is TGCGCCGGCAGCTTTTCCAGACACACTGAAGCTTTCTTT. The full variable domain, in which reference TRBV5-1 and TRBJ1-1 provide the parts outside the CDR3, is KAGVTQTPRYLIKTRGQQVTLSCSPISGHRSVSWYQQTPGQGLQFLFEYFSETQRNKGNFPGRFSGRQFSNSRSEMNVSTLELGDSALYLCAGSFSRHTEAFFGQGTRLTVV.

The CDR3 DNA is TGCGCCAGCAGCTTGGCTCTAGCGGGAGTAGGTCAAGAGACCCAGTACTTC. Translating it yields CASSLALAGVGQETQYF. The J gene is TRBJ2-5, the V gene TRBV5-1; 10 bases are a match to TRBD2. Looked up from germline, CDR1 is SGHRS and CDR2 is YFSETQ. The CDR3 totals 17 residues. The junction had 7 bases not matched to a gene; V was cut back by 0 bases and J by 2 bases.

This clonotype came up a few times. The chain links TRBV9 to TRBJ2-7, with no clear D. The CDR3 spans 14 residues. The germline V and J ends were trimmed by 3 bases and 6 bases, with 16 bases remaining between them. The V gene's germline CDR1 is SGDLS and CDR2 YYNGEE. CDR3 residues: CASSERLWGSEQYF. In DNA, the CDR3 is TGTGCCAGCAGCGAGAGACTTTGGGGATCCGAGCAGTACTTC.

This clonotype was counted between two and nine times. The genes are TRBV13 and TRBJ2-7; tentatively, D is TRBD1 (6 bases). The CDR3 contains 14 residues. Germline lookup yields CDR1 PRHDT and CDR2 FYEKMQ (reference sequence). Trimming took off 0 bases at V and 5 bases at J, with 11 bases between the two ends. CDR3 protein: CASSLGQGKDEQYF. The CDR3 DNA reads as TGTGCCAGCAGCTTAGGCCAGGGGAAAGACGAGCAGTACTTC.

This clonotype appeared a few times. The CDR3 nucleotides read TGTGCCACCAGCAGCAGTTATTACGAGCAGTACTTC. Translated: CATSSSYYEQYF. The chain is built from TRBV15 and TRBJ2-7, with D uncertain. CDR3 size: 12 residues. Germline lookup yields CDR1 LNHNV and CDR2 YYDKDF (reference sequence). Deletions cut 3 bases from V and 4 bases from J, with 7 bases between.

Points on this clonotype: This may come from a read error, since a much larger clone is one base off. V and J are TRBV7-9 and TRBJ2-3; TRBD2 might be the D (6 bases). CDR1 SEHNR and CDR2 FQNEAQ come from the germline V gene (reference sequence). This CDR3 is built from 16 residues. This CDR3 reads CARSLSGGANTDTQYF. CDR3 nucleotides: TGTGCCAGAAGCTTAAGCGGCGGGGCGAACACAGATACGCAGTATTTT.

The V gene is TRBV12-3 or TRBV12-4, the J gene TRBJ2-3, with D possibly TRBD2 on 7 matching bases. V gave up 6 bases and J gave up 3 bases, with 19 bases separating them. CDR3 size: 16 residues. The CDR3 loop is CASSLLGGEGTDTQYF. The DNA for the CDR3 is TGTGCCAGCAGCCTACTAGGGGGGGAGGGGACAGATACGCAGTATTTT.

The V call is TRBV29-1, the J call TRBJ2-7; 8 bases line up with TRBD2. J was trimmed by 2 bases and V by 6 bases; bases with no gene match: 6. Germline CDR1 and CDR2: SQVTM and ANQGSEA. The CDR3 totals 13 residues. The DNA for the CDR3 is TGCAGCGTCGGTGGTAGCGGGACCTACGAGCAGTACTTC. Translated: CSVGGSGTYEQYF.

The rearrangement joins TRBV7-9 to TRBJ1-1, with TRBD1 identical over 9 bases. Germline CDR1 is SEHNR and CDR2 is FQNEAQ (reference sequence). J gave up 4 bases and V 1 base, and 4 bases lay outside the gene matches. CDR3 length: 15 amino acids. In nucleotides, the CDR3 is TGTGCCAGCAGCTTAGGAGGACAGGGGTTCACTGAAGCTTTCTTT. This gives the protein CASSLGGQGFTEAFF. Complete variable domain (other parts from reference TRBV7-9 and TRBJ1-1): DTGVSQNPRHKITKRGQNVTFRCDPISEHNRLYWYRQTLGQGPEFLTYFQNEAQLEKSRLLSDRFSAERPKGSFSTLEIQRTEQGDSAMYLCASSLGGQGFTEAFFGQGTRLTVV.

This clonotype was observed a few times. The chain couples TRBV28 to TRBJ2-7; D uncertain. The CDR3 has 13 residues. Germline V lookup: CDR1 MDHEN, CDR2 SYDVKM. The V end was cut by 3 bases, the J end by 3 bases, with 9 bases between. CDR3 sequence (DNA): TGTGCCAGCAGTTTTTTGTTCAGCTACGAGCAGTACTTC. Protein: CASSFLFSYEQYF.

In its sample, this clonotype was seen a few times. The CDR3 reads CSARVNGRESNQPQHF. As DNA, the CDR3 is TGCAGTGCTAGAGTAAATGGGAGGGAGAGCAATCAGCCCCAGCATTTT. The chain recombines TRBV20-1 with TRBJ1-5, with D uncertain. Trimming removed 1 base at V and 1 base at J, with 14 bases between. Germline lookup yields CDR1 DFQATT and CDR2 SNEGSKA (reference sequence). The CDR3 spans 16 residues.

This chain joins TRBV5-5 and TRBJ1-1; D remains unclear. The germline V gene has CDR1 SGHKS and CDR2 YYEKEE (reference sequence). CDR3 length: 16 residues. Trimming stripped 0 bases from V and 0 bases from J, with 12 bases between. The DNA for the CDR3 is TGTGCCAGCAGCTTGGGAGGCGGACGGATGAACACTGAAGCTTTCTTT. Its protein product is CASSLGGGRMNTEAFF.

The rearrangement uses TRBV7-6 and TRBJ2-1; 7 bases agree with TRBD2. Germline CDR1 reads SGHVS; CDR2 reads FNYEAQ. V dropped 3 bases and J dropped 2; count of bases not matched to a gene: 7. The CDR3 consists of 16 residues. This CDR3 reads CASSFGGGSPYNEQFF. The CDR3 DNA reads as TGTGCCAGCAGCTTCGGGGGAGGGAGTCCCTACAATGAGCAGTTCTTC.

V gene TRBV20-1 combines with J gene TRBJ1-1; TRBD1 aligns across 7 bases. The CDR3 runs to 13 residues. CDR1 is DFQATT, CDR2 SNEGSKA, per germline (reference sequence). V lost 5 bases, J lost 4 bases, and 7 bases stayed unmatched. The CDR3 DNA sequence: TGCAGTGCTGGGGGAGCAGGGGGCACTGAAGCTTTCTTT. It yields the protein CSAGGAGGTEAFF.

The chain couples TRBV5-6 to TRBJ2-2; 7 positions match TRBD2. The CDR3 is 15 amino acids. In germline, CDR1 is SGHDT, CDR2 YYEEEE. Germline trimming cut 0 bases from V and 6 bases from J; bases unmatched to any gene: 5. The CDR3 protein is CASSLVREGAGELFF. In DNA form, the CDR3 reads TGTGCCAGCAGCTTGGTGAGGGAGGGCGCCGGGGAGCTGTTTTTT.

The CDR3 DNA reads TGTGCCAGCAGCTTGTGGCAGAATATGAACACCGGGGAGCTGTTTTTT. This encodes CASSLWQNMNTGELFF. The rearrangement links TRBV5-4 to TRBJ2-2; D is unclear. CDR3 length: 16 amino acids. The germline V and J ends were trimmed by 1 base and 1 base, with 11 bases remaining between them. Germline loops: CDR1 SGHNT, CDR2 YYREEE (reference sequence).

A few counts support this clonotype. This chain connects TRBV4-2 to TRBJ2-5; a weak D match, TRBD1 (5 bases). Trimming removed 4 bases at V and 3 bases at J, with 9 bases between. Germline CDR1 is LGHNA and CDR2 is YNFKEQ. The CDR3 is 13 amino acids. The CDR3 DNA reads TGTGCCAGCAGCCCGACAGTGGAAGAGACCCAGTACTTC. The encoded protein is CASSPTVEETQYF.

This clonotype came up a few times. The genes are TRBV12-3 or TRBV12-4 and TRBJ2-7, with D unresolved. V was pared by 3 bases and J by 0 bases, with 6 bases between. CDR3 size: 13 residues. The CDR3 loop reads CASSFRSSYEQYF. The CDR3 region has the DNA TGTGCCAGCAGTTTCAGGAGCTCCTACGAGCAGTACTTC.